The 23 T cell receptor beta chains presented below share a single source sample, sequenced in a study of long-term antiretroviral therapy in people with HIV. Runs used v3.0 of the immunoSEQ assay and were done at survey level. Clones were sequenced by immunoSEQ multiplex PCR, and TCRdb holds only the in-frame ones, with some missing. This table has more than 15,000 clones, 70% to 80% appearing once. Specimen: unsorted PBMCs, collected at the start of antiretroviral therapy. These receptor sequences come from a man aged 25 to 40 with HIV.

This clone is large (0.1 to 1%). The CDR3 DNA is TGTGCCAGCAGCTTAGGGGGCGTGTACAATGAGCAGTTCTTC. Its protein is CASSLGGVYNEQFF. The V gene is TRBV7-2, the J gene TRBJ2-1; TRBD1 is a possible D gene (5 bases). Germline CDR1 SGHTA, CDR2 FQGNSA. The CDR3 loop spans 14 amino acids. Trimming left V 1 base short and J 4 bases short, with 8 bases between.

The chain is built from TRBV27 and TRBJ2-5; a weak D match, TRBD2 (5 bases). Trimming cost V 1 base and J 5 bases, with 11 bases left between them. The CDR3 spans 14 residues. Germline assignment: CDR1 MNHEY and CDR2 SMNVEV (reference sequence). The DNA of the CDR3 is TGTGCCAGCAGTTTATTCGGGGTGAGGGAGACCCAGTACTTC. Protein sequence: CASSLFGVRETQYF.

The rearrangement joins TRBV5-1 to TRBJ1-1, with 9 nucleotides matching TRBD1. Germline V gene sequence: CDR1 SGHRS, CDR2 YFSETQ. This CDR3 spans 14 amino acids. J gave up 2 bases and V 3 bases, and 2 bases lay outside the gene matches. CDR3 loop: CASSSGQGNTEAFF. CDR3 DNA sequence: TGCGCCAGCAGCTCGGGACAGGGAAACACTGAAGCTTTCTTT. The whole variable domain, filled in from reference TRBV5-1 and TRBJ1-1, reads KAGVTQTPRYLIKTRGQQVTLSCSPISGHRSVSWYQQTPGQGLQFLFEYFSETQRNKGNFPGRFSGRQFSNSRSEMNVSTLELGDSALYLCASSSGQGNTEAFFGQGTRLTVV.

The chain uses TRBV7-6 and TRBJ2-5; 7 positions match TRBD2. The germline V gene encodes CDR1 SGHVS and CDR2 FNYEAQ. Unmatched junction bases numbered 3, after V lost 1 base and J lost 1 base. The CDR3 covers 15 residues. CDR3 coding DNA: TGTGCCAGCAGCTTAGTTACTAGCGCCCAAGAGACCCAGTACTTC. Its protein product is CASSLVTSAQETQYF.

V is TRBV6-5 and J is TRBJ2-6, with D unresolved. V lost 4 bases and J 1 base, leaving 5 bases between the germline ends. The CDR3 is made up of 14 amino acids. Germline V gene sequence: CDR1 MNHEY, CDR2 SVGAGI. The CDR3 loop is CASSLRSGANVLTF. CDR3 bases: TGTGCCAGCAGTTTGAGGTCTGGGGCCAACGTCCTGACTTTC.

The V and J genes are TRBV2 and TRBJ1-1; no reliable D call. Trimming took off 5 bases at V and 5 bases at J, with 12 bases between the two ends. Germline CDR1 is SNHLY and CDR2 is FYNNEI. The CDR3 spans 13 residues. CDR3 nucleotides: TGTGCCAGCAGTACCGGGCCAAAGACTGAAGCTTTCTTT. This translates into CASSTGPKTEAFF.

A single count supports this clone. The chain is built from TRBV7-8 and TRBJ1-2; possible D gene TRBD1, 6 bases. The CDR3 totals 13 residues. Germline assignment: CDR1 SGHVS and CDR2 FQNEAQ. Trimming cost V 3 bases and J 3 bases, with 8 bases left between them. The CDR3 reads CASSLDSYYGYTF. In DNA, the CDR3 is TGTGCCAGCAGCTTGGACAGCTACTATGGCTACACCTTC.

This chain links TRBV2 with TRBJ2-5; TRBD2 might be the D (6 bases). Trimming removed 3 bases from V and 4 bases from J, with 6 bases in between. The CDR3 consists of 12 residues. The germline gives CDR1 SNHLY, CDR2 FYNNEI. CDR3 in amino acids: CASSEGGETQYF. The CDR3 nucleotides are TGTGCCAGCAGTGAGGGAGGAGAGACCCAGTACTTC. The full variable domain, in which reference TRBV2 and TRBJ2-5 provide the parts outside the CDR3, is EPEVTQTPSHQVTQMGQEVILRCVPISNHLYFYWYRQILGQKVEFLVSFYNNEISEKSEIFDDQFSVERPDGSNFTLKIRSTKLEDSAMYFCASSEGGETQYFGPGTRLLVL.

V usage is TRBV7-3 and J usage is TRBJ1-3; D is unclear. V was cut by 2 bases and J by 1 base, with 9 bases left in between. The CDR3 runs to 15 residues. Germline CDR1 reads SGHTA; CDR2 reads FQGTGA. This CDR3 is CASSLGSGSGNTIYF. CDR3 DNA sequence: TGTGCCAGCAGCTTAGGGAGTGGATCTGGAAACACCATATATTTT. The full variable domain, rest sourced from reference TRBV7-3 and TRBJ1-3, is GAGVSQTPSNKVTEKGKYVELRCDPISGHTALYWYRQSLGQGPEFLIYFQGTGAADDSGLPNDRFFAVRPEGSVSTLKIQRTERGDSAVYLCASSLGSGSGNTIYFGEGSWLTVV.

The V and J genes are TRBV4-1 and TRBJ1-2; D gene unclear. CDR1 and CDR2 (germline): MGHRA, YSYEKL. The CDR3 spans 13 residues. The ends were cut back, 1 base at V and 2 bases at J, with 5 bases in the middle. The CDR3 DNA is TGCGCCAGCAGCCAAGCCGGGAACTATGGCTACACCTTC. Protein: CASSQAGNYGYTF.

The V and J genes are TRBV5-1 and TRBJ2-3, with 7 bases identical to TRBD1. The CDR3 consists of 14 residues. CDR1 SGHRS and CDR2 YFSETQ come from the germline V gene. The ends lost 4 bases at V and 2 bases at J; junction bases unmatched: 4. The chain's CDR3 is CASSLGQNTDTQYF. Here the CDR3 DNA reads TGCGCCAGCAGCCTGGGACAGAACACAGATACGCAGTATTTT.

V and J are TRBV7-9 and TRBJ2-1; no definite D call. The CDR3 is 12 amino acids. Germline V gene lookup returns CDR1 SEHNR and CDR2 FQNEAQ (reference sequence). V shed 4 bases and J shed 7 bases, with 8 bases lying between them. The CDR3 sequence: CASSSRSNEQFF. The CDR3 region has the DNA TGTGCCAGCAGCTCGAGGTCGAATGAGCAGTTCTTC. Full variable domain (missing parts from reference TRBV7-9 and TRBJ2-1): DTGVSQNPRHKITKRGQNVTFRCDPISEHNRLYWYRQTLGQGPEFLTYFQNEAQLEKSRLLSDRFSAERPKGSFSTLEIQRTEQGDSAMYLCASSSRSNEQFFGPGTRLTVL.

The rearrangement links TRBV4-3 to TRBJ1-1; a possible D gene is TRBD1 (5 bases). Germline CDR1 and CDR2: LGHNA and YSLEER. The germline V and J ends were trimmed by 1 base and 4 bases, with 13 bases remaining between them. CDR3 length: 15 residues. Here the CDR3 reads CASSQGRRGGTEAFF. In nucleotides, the CDR3 is TGCGCCAGCAGCCAAGGGAGGCGGGGCGGCACTGAAGCTTTCTTT.

This sequence joins TRBV5-1 and TRBJ2-1; weak D call: TRBD2 (5 bases). The V end lost 4 bases, the J end lost 1 base, and 9 bases lay between the germline ends. This CDR3 has 14 residues. Germline V gene lookup returns CDR1 SGHRS and CDR2 YFSETQ. The CDR3 loop reads CASSEGLSYNEQFF. The DNA for the CDR3 is TGCGCCAGCAGCGAGGGCCTGTCCTACAATGAGCAGTTCTTC. Supplemented by reference TRBV5-1 and TRBJ2-1, the full variable domain reads KAGVTQTPRYLIKTRGQQVTLSCSPISGHRSVSWYQQTPGQGLQFLFEYFSETQRNKGNFPGRFSGRQFSNSRSEMNVSTLELGDSALYLCASSEGLSYNEQFFGPGTRLTVL.

The chain joins TRBV11-3 to TRBJ1-1; 7 bases are a match to TRBD1. V shed 5 bases, J shed 10 bases, and the junction held 13 bases outside the gene matches. The CDR3 has 14 residues. Per germline, CDR1 SGHNT and CDR2 YENEEA. CDR3 residues: CASSLTRDSNRAFF. CDR3 DNA sequence: TGTGCCAGCAGCCTAACCCGGGACAGCAATAGAGCTTTCTTT.

The chain uses TRBV2 and TRBJ2-5, with 8 bases identical to TRBD2. The CDR3 spans 14 residues. From germline, CDR1 is SNHLY and CDR2 FYNNEI. V lost 3 bases to trimming and J lost 12 bases; unmatched junction nucleotides: 12. CDR3 loop: CASSDGVSGISKYF. The CDR3 bases are TGTGCCAGCAGTGATGGGGTTAGCGGGATATCTAAGTACTTC.

A few counts support this clone. The chain uses TRBV19 and TRBJ1-2; D perhaps matches TRBD1 (5 bases). CDR1 LNHDA and CDR2 SQIVND come from the germline V gene (reference sequence). The V and J ends lost 3 bases and 6 bases respectively, with 14 bases between them. This CDR3 spans 14 amino acids. The CDR3 nucleotides read TGTGCCAGTAGTATGGGCAGGGATCTTAATGGCTACACCTTC. Protein: CASSMGRDLNGYTF.

The chain joins TRBV27 to TRBJ2-1, with D possibly TRBD2 on 5 matching bases. CDR3 length equals 15 residues. Per germline, CDR1 MNHEY and CDR2 SMNVEV (reference sequence). The V and J ends lost 4 bases and 2 bases respectively, with 12 bases between them. CDR3 residues: CASSSSGAPYNEQFF. In DNA, the CDR3 is TGTGCCAGCAGTTCCAGCGGAGCACCCTACAATGAGCAGTTCTTC.

The chain combines TRBV4-1 with TRBJ2-4; D gene unclear. The CDR3 spans 14 residues. Germline V gene lookup returns CDR1 MGHRA and CDR2 YSYEKL. Trimming left V 0 bases short and J 6 bases short, with 9 bases between. CDR3 sequence reads: CASSQEKSRNIQYF. CDR3 DNA sequence: TGCGCCAGCAGCCAAGAGAAAAGTCGAAACATTCAGTACTTC.

This clone was recorded only once. The chain joins TRBV27 to TRBJ2-1, with 13 bases fitting TRBD2. J lost 10 bases, V lost 5 bases, and 8 bases had no gene match. This CDR3 spans 15 amino acids. CDR1 is MNHEY, CDR2 SMNVEV, per germline (reference sequence). CDR3: CASSPSLAGGREQFF. The DNA for the CDR3 is TGTGCCAGCAGTCCCTCACTAGCGGGAGGGCGGGAGCAGTTCTTC.

The chain recombines TRBV27 with TRBJ1-5; D not certain. Looked up from germline, CDR1 is MNHEY and CDR2 is SMNVEV (reference sequence). The CDR3 covers 15 residues. Trimming stripped 3 bases from V and 0 bases from J, with 9 bases between. Here the CDR3 DNA reads TGTGCCAGCAGTTTCCTATATGATAGCAATCAGCCCCAGCATTTT. This gives the protein CASSFLYDSNQPQHF.

The V and J genes are TRBV4-2 and TRBJ2-3, with D possibly matching TRBD2 (5 bases). Germline V CDR1 and CDR2: LGHNA, YNFKEQ. The V gene lost 4 bases and the J gene lost 4 bases, with 9 bases spanning the gap. The CDR3 sequence is 13 residues long. CDR3 sequence reads: CASSPGLPDTQYF. CDR3 nucleotides: TGTGCCAGCAGCCCAGGACTGCCAGATACGCAGTATTTT.

V usage is TRBV5-1 and J usage is TRBJ2-5; 8 bases agree with TRBD1. V gave up 0 bases and J gave up 1 base; unmatched junction bases: 2. Germline CDR1 SGHRS, CDR2 YFSETQ. The CDR3 has 15 amino acids. CDR3 in DNA: TGCGCCAGCAGCTTGGGTGGGACAGGCCAAGAGACCCAGTACTTC. This codes for CASSLGGTGQETQYF.